At least ten counts were recorded for the clone carrying this T cell receptor (beta chain). Its antigen is not known. This sample was included in a study of T cells after posttransplantation cyclophosphamide. General study points: TRB clonality was highly associated with recipient CMV seropositivity and reactivation.

Only in-frame clones appear in the TCRdb table, and some are missing; sequencing was by immunoSEQ multiplex PCR. This sample comprises approximately 15,000 clones, none seen once only. A marrow graft followed busulfan-fludarabine conditioning, with cyclophosphamide on days +3 and +4. V lost 5 bases to trimming and J lost 7 bases; unmatched junction nucleotides: 7. The CDR3 is 14 residues long. From germline, CDR1 is ENHRY and CDR2 SYGVKD. The J gene is TRBJ2-2, the V gene TRBV10-3, with 7 bases that match TRBD1. The sample consisted of PBMCs, taken after allogeneic stem cell transplant with posttransplant cyclophosphamide. The receptor comes from a female patient younger than 45 who received an allogeneic stem cell transplant from a related donor, was CMV-positive, and had no GVHD. Some T cells could come from the graft donor. For the CDR3, the DNA is TGTGCCATCAGTATTGACAGGGCCGGCGGGGAGCTGTTTTTT. This encodes CAISIDRAGGELFF.